This section outlines one T cell receptor (beta chain) sequence together with its context. V lost 1 base and J 1 base, leaving 7 bases between the germline ends. The germline gives CDR1 MNHEY, CDR2 SMNVEV (reference sequence). The CDR3 is 14 amino acids. The data derive from a study of cytomegalovirus exposure and HLA in healthy donors. The PCR had 60 Vbeta and 13 Jbeta primers. Profiling relied on immunoSEQ multiplex PCR, and the TCRdb table lists in-frame clones only, not all of them. This table holds about 61,000 clones, more than 80% found once. The TCR was taken from a man aged 30 to 39 in good health and CMV-seropositive. What was sequenced was PBMCs. V gene TRBV27 combines with J gene TRBJ1-1, with D possibly being TRBD1 (5 bases). The CDR3 sequence: CASSLFGGNTEAFF. CDR3 nucleotide sequence: TGTGCCAGCAGTTTATTCGGGGGGAACACTGAAGCTTTCTTT.